These 31 T cell receptor beta chains came from one sample sequenced in a study of spatial heterogeneity in lung cancer. As to time point: sample taken at primary tumor resection. Unsorted tumor, nontumor lung tissue or cryopreserved PBMC supplied the whole RNA. From the 5' RACE reads, TCRdb called clonotypes with MiXCR, one entry per CDR3 protein. The table shows tens of thousands of distinct CDR3 sequences, with 10% to 15% occurring only once. The sample consisted of PBMCs, taken at surgery. These receptors were taken from a female donor with early-stage non-small cell lung cancer.

This clonotype was recorded many times. V is TRBV20-1 and J is TRBJ1-4; perhaps TRBD1 as D (6 bases). Germline assignment: CDR1 DFQATT and CDR2 SNEGSKA (reference sequence). V lost 4 bases, J lost 1 base, and 13 bases lay in between. The CDR3 totals 15 residues. This CDR3 reads CSATMDSGTNEKLFF. CDR3 DNA: TGCAGTGCTACCATGGACAGTGGAACTAATGAAAAACTGTTTTTT.

There are many counts of this clonotype. The chain recombines TRBV6-5 with TRBJ1-1; no clear D gene. V was pared by 7 bases and J by 0 bases, with 12 bases between. Looked up from germline, CDR1 is MNHEY and CDR2 is SVGAGI. This CDR3 spans 14 amino acids. DNA for the CDR3: TGTGCCAGCATGGTCGGGGTCATGAACACTGAAGCTTTCTTT. This encodes CASMVGVMNTEAFF.

This clonotype was counted many times. The chain carries TRBV11-2 and TRBJ2-1; D unresolved. Germline V gene sequence: CDR1 SGHAT, CDR2 FQNNGV. CDR3 length: 13 amino acids. The ends were cut back, 6 bases at V and 3 bases at J, with 9 bases in the middle. CDR3 residues: CASSFRLYNEQFF. The CDR3 DNA is TGTGCCAGCAGTTTCCGACTCTACAATGAGCAGTTCTTC.

A few counts support this clonotype. The genes are TRBV7-6 and TRBJ2-3; D is unclear. Between the trimmed V and J ends, which lost 6 bases and 4 bases, there was a span of 20 bases. Germline lookup yields CDR1 SGHVS and CDR2 FNYEAQ. The CDR3 length is 16 residues. The CDR3 nucleotides are TGTGCCAGCAGGGTAGGCAGCCTGGGTGGCGCAGATACGCAGTATTTT. Translated: CASRVGSLGGADTQYF.

The rearrangement uses TRBV20-1 and TRBJ1-2; unclear D gene. The CDR3 consists of 12 residues. Trimming cost V 1 base and J 2 bases, with 5 bases left between them. Germline V lookup: CDR1 DFQATT, CDR2 SNEGSKA (reference sequence). The CDR3 spells CSARAGNYGYTF. As DNA, the CDR3 is TGCAGTGCTAGAGCCGGAAACTATGGCTACACCTTC.

This clonotype occurred a few times. The CDR3 loop is CSARVGGQDSPLHF. CDR3 nucleotide sequence: TGCAGTGCTAGAGTGGGGGGCCAGGATTCACCCCTCCACTTT. V gene TRBV20-1 combines with J gene TRBJ1-6, with D perhaps TRBD1 (6 bases). V was clipped by 1 base and J by 8 bases, with 12 bases between them. The CDR3 runs 14 residues. Germline-derived CDR1 and CDR2 are DFQATT and SNEGSKA (reference sequence).

The rearrangement links TRBV5-6 to TRBJ1-4; D is possibly TRBD1 (5 bases). The CDR3 spans 14 residues. The V end was cut by 1 base, the J end by 5 bases, with 9 bases between. Germline assignment: CDR1 SGHDT and CDR2 YYEEEE. CDR3 loop: CASSLMRQNEKLFF. The DNA of the CDR3 is TGTGCCAGCAGCTTGATGCGACAGAATGAAAAACTGTTTTTT. Using reference TRBV5-6 and TRBJ1-4 for the parts outside the CDR3, the full variable domain is DAGVTQSPTHLIKTRGQQVTLRCSPKSGHDTVSWYQQALGQGPQFIFQYYEEEERQRGNFPDRFSGHQFPNYSSELNVNALLLGDSALYLCASSLMRQNEKLFFGSGTQLSVL.

This clonotype was counted a few times. CDR3 bases: TGTGCCTGGAGACGTGAAAGGGCGGATAACTATGGCTACACCTTC. Residues: CAWRRERADNYGYTF. This rearrangement joins TRBV30 to TRBJ1-2; D remains ambiguous. This CDR3 region has 15 residues. The ends were cut back, 3 bases at V and 1 base at J, with 15 bases in the middle. Germline V gene data show CDR1 as GTSNPN and CDR2 as SVGIG (reference sequence).

In its sample, this clonotype was seen many times. This chain uses TRBV5-1 with TRBJ2-1, with D possibly matching TRBD2 (5 bases). CDR1 is SGHRS and CDR2 is YFSETQ in the germline V gene. The V end was cut by 4 bases, the J end by 4 bases, with 9 bases between. This CDR3 has 13 amino acids. CDR3 sequence (DNA): TGCGCCAGCAGCCGGACTCTTTACAATGAGCAGTTCTTC. Its translation: CASSRTLYNEQFF.

This clonotype was counted a few times. This chain connects TRBV19 to TRBJ1-1; no clear D gene. Germline V lookup: CDR1 LNHDA, CDR2 SQIVND (reference sequence). V was trimmed by 7 bases and J by 1 base, leaving 10 bases between them. CDR3 size: 13 residues. This chain's CDR3 is CASKSTENTEAFF. The CDR3 bases are TGTGCCAGTAAATCCACGGAGAACACTGAAGCTTTCTTT.

This clonotype came up many times. The chain links TRBV20-1 to TRBJ1-4; D is unresolved. CDR3 length: 14 amino acids. The V end was cut by 8 bases, the J end by 6 bases, with 19 bases between. CDR1 and CDR2 from the germline V gene are DFQATT and SNEGSKA (reference sequence). CDR3: CSTLGITEDEKLFF. As DNA, the CDR3 is TGCAGTACCCTCGGAATAACAGAGGATGAAAAACTGTTTTTT.

This clonotype was counted at least ten times. The chain links TRBV5-1 to TRBJ2-1, with D perhaps matching TRBD1 (6 bases). CDR1 and CDR2 from the germline V gene are SGHRS and YFSETQ. This CDR3 region has 14 residues. V lost 6 bases and J lost 6, with 16 bases in between. The CDR3 DNA is TGCGCCAGCAAAGCAGACGAAGGGGGCAATGAGCAGTTCTTC. Residues: CASKADEGGNEQFF.

The chain recombines TRBV5-1 with TRBJ2-5; D gene ambiguous. Germline values: CDR1 SGHRS, CDR2 YFSETQ. V shed 3 bases and J shed 0 bases, with 3 bases lying between them. The CDR3 is made up of 12 amino acids. The chain's CDR3 is CASSWNQETQYF. The DNA of the CDR3 is TGCGCCAGCAGCTGGAACCAAGAGACCCAGTACTTC.

This clonotype was counted at least ten times. The genes are TRBV5-1 and TRBJ2-3, with no clear D. V gave up 0 bases and J gave up 3 bases, with 2 bases separating them. Germline V lookup: CDR1 SGHRS, CDR2 YFSETQ. The CDR3 contains 12 residues. CDR3 region: CASSLETDTQYF. CDR3 nucleotides: TGCGCCAGCAGCTTGGAAACAGATACGCAGTATTTT.

For this clonotype: Being one base from a much bigger clone, this may be a read error. The chain recombines TRBV29-1 with TRBJ2-1; 15 bases agree with TRBD2. With 4 bases clipped from V and 9 bases from J, the junction kept 4 bases outside the gene matches. CDR3 size: 14 residues. Germline V gene lookup returns CDR1 SQVTM and CDR2 ANQGSEA. CDR3 sequence (DNA): TGCAGCGTTGGGACTAGCGGGGGGGGCGGTGAGCAGTTCTTC. It is translated as CSVGTSGGGGEQFF.

This clonotype is termed medium-sized. This chain joins TRBV20-1 and TRBJ2-7, with 9 bases that match TRBD2. CDR1 is DFQATT, CDR2 SNEGSKA, per germline (reference sequence). The CDR3 spans 14 residues. Trimming cost V 2 bases and J 2 bases; bases outside gene matches: 4. Written as DNA, the CDR3 is TGCAGTGCTAGAAGCGGGGGGCTACCCTACGAGCAGTACTTC. Translated: CSARSGGLPYEQYF.

This clonotype has a handful of counts. V is TRBV5-1 and J is TRBJ1-4; no definite D call. Trimming cost V 0 bases and J 8 bases, with 11 bases left between them. Per germline, CDR1 SGHRS and CDR2 YFSETQ. The CDR3 length is 14 residues. The CDR3 region is CASSLGGIREKLFF. In nucleotides, the CDR3 is TGCGCCAGCAGCTTGGGAGGGATTCGGGAAAAACTGTTTTTT.

The rearrangement joins TRBV4-2 to TRBJ1-6; TRBD1 matches 8 bases. CDR1 is LGHNA and CDR2 is YNFKEQ in the germline V gene. V shed 2 bases, J shed 7 bases, and the junction held 16 bases outside the gene matches. CDR3 size: 19 residues. CDR3 coding DNA: TGTGCCAGCAGCCAAAGGCCCGTGGACAGGGAGAAGGGGAATTCACCCCTCCACTTT. Translated, it gives CASSQRPVDREKGNSPLHF.

This clonotype has only a few counts. The rearrangement joins TRBV18 to TRBJ1-1, with 7 nucleotides matching TRBD1. The germline gives CDR1 KGHSH, CDR2 LQKENI. After removal of 3 bases from V and 3 bases from J, the junction contained 10 bases not matched to a gene. This CDR3 has 16 residues. The CDR3 DNA sequence: TGTGCCAGCTCACCGATGACAGGGATCGTGTACACTGAAGCTTTCTTT. Translated, it gives CASSPMTGIVYTEAFF.

This rearrangement joins TRBV28 to TRBJ2-7; no clear D. Germline CDR1 MDHEN, CDR2 SYDVKM. The CDR3 is 12 amino acids. The V end lost 7 bases, the J end lost 2 bases, and 9 bases lay between the germline ends. The CDR3 bases are TGTGCCAGCACAGACACAACCTACGAGCAGTACTTC. It codes for CASTDTTYEQYF.

The genes are TRBV6-5 and TRBJ1-1; weak D call: TRBD1 (5 bases). Germline CDR1 and CDR2: MNHEY and SVGAGI. Trimming removed 7 bases at V and 7 bases at J, with 10 bases between. This CDR3 is 11 amino acids long. CDR3 sequence: CASTRGVEAFF. CDR3 DNA: TGTGCCAGCACCCGAGGGGTTGAAGCTTTCTTT.

This clonotype came up many times. The rearrangement joins TRBV3-1 to TRBJ2-1; D might be TRBD1 (6 bases). Germline CDR1 LGHDT, CDR2 YNNKEL (reference sequence). The CDR3 extends over 12 amino acids. The V end lost 6 bases, the J end lost 5 bases, and 8 bases lay between the germline ends. The CDR3 loop reads CASRQGNNEQFF. In DNA, the CDR3 is TGTGCCAGCAGACAGGGAAACAATGAGCAGTTCTTC.

The chain has TRBV6-1 and TRBJ2-5; either TRBD1 or TRBD2 may fit D (6 bases each). The CDR3 covers 13 residues. Germline V CDR1 and CDR2: MNHNS, SASEGT. Trimming removed 5 bases at V and 5 bases at J, with 12 bases between. The DNA of the CDR3 is TGTGCCAGCAGTTCCGGGGGCGCGGAGACCCAGTACTTC. This encodes CASSSGGAETQYF.

A few counts support this clonotype. The chain recombines TRBV12-3 or TRBV12-4 with TRBJ1-5; no clear D gene. V lost 7 bases to trimming and J lost 5 bases, with 18 bases between them. The CDR3 totals 15 residues. DNA of the CDR3: TGTGCCAGCACTCCAACAGATCAGGTTTATCAGCCCCAGCATTTT. As protein: CASTPTDQVYQPQHF.

CDR3 protein: CASSLGSRQPQHF. CDR3 bases: TGTGCCAGCAGCTTAGGGTCGCGTCAGCCCCAGCATTTT. The V and J genes are TRBV11-2 and TRBJ1-5; the D is unclear. The V and J ends lost 1 base and 6 bases respectively, with 7 bases between them. Looked up from germline, CDR1 is SGHAT and CDR2 is FQNNGV. The CDR3 totals 13 residues.

The genes are TRBV5-1 and TRBJ2-1, with D unclear. Germline CDR1 SGHRS, CDR2 YFSETQ. V was cut by 0 bases and J by 7 bases, with 5 bases left in between. The length of the CDR3 is 12 residues. CDR3 DNA: TGCGCCAGCAGCTTGGCGGTTAATGAGCAGTTCTTC. The encoded protein is CASSLAVNEQFF. Full variable domain (missing parts from reference TRBV5-1 and TRBJ2-1): KAGVTQTPRYLIKTRGQQVTLSCSPISGHRSVSWYQQTPGQGLQFLFEYFSETQRNKGNFPGRFSGRQFSNSRSEMNVSTLELGDSALYLCASSLAVNEQFFGPGTRLTVL.

This clonotype came up a few times. The chain has TRBV18 and TRBJ1-5; TRBD1 might be the D (5 bases). Trimming took 2 bases from V and 1 from J, leaving 12 bases between them. CDR3 size: 16 residues. Germline loops: CDR1 KGHSH, CDR2 LQKENI. The CDR3 loop reads CASSPTLTASNQPQHF. DNA for the CDR3: TGTGCCAGCTCACCAACGCTGACAGCCAGCAATCAGCCCCAGCATTTT.

This clonotype has only a few counts. The V call is TRBV5-1, the J call TRBJ2-7; a weak D match, TRBD2 (6 bases). Deletions cut 5 bases from V and 6 bases from J, with 12 bases between. The V gene's germline CDR1 is SGHRS and CDR2 YFSETQ. This CDR3 is built from 12 residues. The CDR3 DNA follows: TGCGCCAGCAGTACGGACGGGGGCGAGCAGTACTTC. Translation gives CASSTDGGEQYF.

In this sample, this clonotype turned up many times. V is TRBV2 and J is TRBJ1-2, with D perhaps TRBD1 (5 bases). Looked up from germline, CDR1 is SNHLY and CDR2 is FYNNEI. The CDR3 is 13 amino acids. With 8 bases removed from V and 11 bases from J, the gap between germline ends came to 21 bases. CDR3 DNA sequence: TGTGCCAGCGCATTGAGGGGACTTTACGGATACACCTTC. Its translation is CASALRGLYGYTF.

The chain recombines TRBV10-3 with TRBJ2-3, with 12 nucleotides matching TRBD2. Germline V CDR1 and CDR2: ENHRY, SYGVKD. The J segment lost 4 bases and the V segment lost 0 bases, leaving 5 bases of the junction unmatched. The length of the CDR3 is 17 residues. As DNA, the CDR3 is TGTGCCATCAGTGAGTCGAGGCTAGCGGGGGGGCCAGATACGCAGTATTTT. Translation: CAISESRLAGGPDTQYF.

This clonotype was counted between two and nine times. The V call is TRBV7-9, the J call TRBJ1-3; maybe TRBD1 (6 bases). In germline, CDR1 is SEHNR, CDR2 FQNEAQ (reference sequence). This CDR3 is 13 amino acids long. Trimming pared 6 bases from V and 2 bases from J, leaving 8 bases between. In DNA form, the CDR3 reads TGTGCCAGCAGGCACAGGGCTGGAAACACCATATATTTT. Its protein product is CASRHRAGNTIYF. The full variable domain, in which reference TRBV7-9 and TRBJ1-3 provide the parts outside the CDR3, is DTGVSQNPRHKITKRGQNVTFRCDPISEHNRLYWYRQTLGQGPEFLTYFQNEAQLEKSRLLSDRFSAERPKGSFSTLEIQRTEQGDSAMYLCASRHRAGNTIYFGEGSWLTVV.